The 20 T cell receptor beta chains below come from one sample, sequenced in a study of monozygotic twins with inflammatory bowel disease. TCRdb reprocessed the 5' RACE reads and stores each CDR3 protein as one record, lacking DNA. This listing includes a few hundred thousand distinct CDR3 sequences. The source material was blood. These receptors were obtained from a human donor with ulcerative colitis or Crohn's disease, or a healthy co-twin of an affected twin (not recorded which).

This chain links TRBV9 with TRBJ1-2; TCRdb calls TRBD1, which cannot be checked without DNA. The CDR3 covers 16 residues. The germline V gene encodes CDR1 SGDLS and CDR2 YYNGEE. CDR3 region: CASSVPADREDYGYTF.

V is TRBV5-6 and J is TRBJ1-5. This CDR3 contains 13 residues. Germline V gives CDR1 SGHDT, CDR2 YYEEEE. CDR3: CASSQWGLQPQHF.

The V call is TRBV20-1, the J call TRBJ2-1; checking the TCRdb D call of TRBD1 is not possible without DNA. This CDR3 has 11 amino acids. Germline loops: CDR1 DFQATT, CDR2 SNEGSKA (reference sequence). CDR3 region: CSVRQGNEQFF.

The chain couples TRBV15 to TRBJ2-2; TCRdb's D call, TRBD1, is unchecked because there is no DNA. Germline values: CDR1 LNHNV, CDR2 YYDKDF (reference sequence). The CDR3 loop spans 19 amino acids. CDR3 residues: CATSTRMGVGRTNTGELFF.

V gene TRBV20-1 combines with J gene TRBJ2-7; TCRdb reports TRBD2, a call that lacks DNA to check it against. CDR1 DFQATT and CDR2 SNEGSKA come from the germline V gene (reference sequence). The CDR3 is 14 amino acids. The CDR3 spells CSATSSGGAHEQYF.

The CDR3: CASSRDGYEQFF. The chain recombines TRBV7-7 with TRBJ2-1; TCRdb designates TRBD1, a call that cannot be tested without DNA. Germline V gene data show CDR1 as SSHAT and CDR2 as FNYEAQ (reference sequence). The CDR3 has 12 amino acids.

The chain combines TRBV5-6 with TRBJ2-7; the D call of TRBD2 rests on TCRdb alone, since no DNA is present to check it. The CDR3 totals 14 residues. Germline lookup yields CDR1 SGHDT and CDR2 YYEEEE. CDR3: CASSLLVGKYEQYF.

J is TRBJ2-5 and V is TRBV12-3 or TRBV12-4. The CDR3 is 11 amino acids. The CDR3 reads CATAVEETQYF.

CDR3 sequence reads: CASSPGLTSYEQYF. The V call is TRBV4-1, the J call TRBJ2-7; TCRdb's D call, TRBD2, is unchecked because there is no DNA. The germline CDR1 and CDR2 sequences are MGHRA and YSYEKL. The CDR3 sequence is 14 residues long.

The chain is built from TRBV2 and TRBJ1-5. Per the germline V gene, CDR1 is SNHLY and CDR2 is FYNNEI. CDR3 length equals 13 residues. CDR3 in amino acids: CASNGQVDQPQHF.

V is TRBV12-3 or TRBV12-4 and J is TRBJ1-3; TCRdb selects TRBD1, and the lack of DNA leaves this call unchecked. The CDR3 has 15 residues. This CDR3 reads CASSFGGLGGNTIYF.

J is TRBJ1-2 and V is TRBV6-1; TCRdb reports TRBD1, a call that lacks DNA to check it against. CDR1 is MNHNS and CDR2 is SASEGT in the germline V gene. The CDR3 length is 17 residues. This CDR3 reads CASTLQSLGQGAIGYTF.

The V and J genes are TRBV9 and TRBJ2-7; TCRdb's assignment of TRBD1 cannot be checked, as there is no DNA. CDR3 size: 13 residues. Germline V gene sequence: CDR1 SGDLS, CDR2 YYNGEE. This chain's CDR3 is CASSVNRGGEQYF.

The genes are TRBV11-2 and TRBJ2-2. The germline V gene has CDR1 SGHAT and CDR2 FQNNGV. CDR3 size: 14 residues. CDR3: CASARYANTGELFF.

The rearrangement uses TRBV19 and TRBJ2-2; TCRdb gives TRBD1 as the D gene, but with no DNA this cannot be confirmed. Germline loops: CDR1 LNHDA, CDR2 SQIVND (reference sequence). The CDR3 totals 18 residues. The CDR3 protein is CASSSGISWDGGTGELFF.

The V gene is TRBV20-1, the J gene TRBJ1-5; without DNA, the TCRdb call of TRBD1 cannot be checked. The CDR3 has 14 residues. CDR1 and CDR2 (germline): DFQATT, SNEGSKA (reference sequence). CDR3 residues: CSARRQGAPQPQHF.

The V call is TRBV9, the J call TRBJ1-1; TCRdb designates TRBD1, a call that cannot be tested without DNA. This CDR3 region has 17 residues. The germline V gene has CDR1 SGDLS and CDR2 YYNGEE. The CDR3 region is CASSPRAGTGGDTEAFF.

This chain connects TRBV18 to TRBJ2-3; with no DNA, the TCRdb D assignment of TRBD1 cannot be verified. CDR3 length: 16 amino acids. Germline V gene sequence: CDR1 KGHSH, CDR2 LQKENI. CDR3 residues: CASSLMDRAFKDTQYF.

The chain is built from TRBV7-9 and TRBJ2-2; absent DNA, TCRdb's TRBD1 call cannot be checked. CDR1 is SEHNR and CDR2 is FQNEAQ in the germline V gene (reference sequence). The CDR3 contains 15 residues. The CDR3 sequence: CASSIRDSNTGELFF. Filled out from reference TRBV7-9 and TRBJ2-2, the complete variable domain reads DTGVSQNPRHKITKRGQNVTFRCDPISEHNRLYWYRQTLGQGPEFLTYFQNEAQLEKSRLLSDRFSAERPKGSFSTLEIQRTEQGDSAMYLCASSIRDSNTGELFFGEGSRLTVL.

The chain carries TRBV3-1 and TRBJ1-1; with no DNA, the TCRdb D assignment of TRBD1 cannot be verified. The CDR3 is made up of 13 amino acids. Germline CDR1 and CDR2: LGHDT and YNNKEL (reference sequence). CDR3 region: CASSGTENTEAFF.